This T cell receptor (beta chain) derives from a study of spatial heterogeneity in lung cancer (dated by TCRdb to about 2019). Study-wide context: More beta-chain than alpha-chain transcripts were consistently detected, likely reflecting higher beta-chain transcript abundance. Nonsynonymous mutation counts, determined by whole-exome sequencing of tumor tissue, were related to features of the TCR repertoire. A strong correlation was found between TCR transcript counts in tumor regions and a T cell transcriptional module score from matched bulk RNA-seq. Both alpha and beta chains were TCR-sequenced in a few hundred tumor regions, about 64 matched nontumor lung samples and more than 50 PBMC samples obtained at surgery. In the raw uncorrected reads, each unique combination of TCR and UMI appeared more than ten times on average. In non-small cell lung cancer, the study made a quantitative comparison of TCR alpha and beta repertoires among multiple tumor regions, matched nontumor lung and blood. General study outcomes and caveats: Counts of ubiquitous and regional expanded TCRs were found to correlate with counts of ubiquitous and regional nonsynonymous mutations, respectively. A correlation was observed between the number of expanded intratumoral alpha and beta TCRs and the tumor nonsynonymous mutation count. Confirming at a functional level the hypothesis that regional TCRs recognize regional mutations was considered to require additional single-cell paired TCR alpha and beta sequencing. TCR-seq was estimated to cover only 6% to 7% of tumor T cells for alpha chains and approximately 13% for beta chains.

This clonotype is deemed medium-sized (0.01 to 0.1%). The antigen this receptor binds is unknown. Per-base quality was not reported, and no clone a single base away is much larger than it. Being off target in a library aimed at alpha chains, this beta chain has a size of little meaning. The germline V gene gives CDR1 as MNHEY and CDR2 as SVGAGI. The germline ends are 12 bases apart after V is trimmed by 6 bases and J by 7 bases. The CDR3 numbers 12 residues from cysteine through phenylalanine. Here the CDR3 DNA is all that survives: 36 bases in frame from base 1. This specimen's time point label, interpreted: sample taken at primary tumor resection. Samples were obtained from approximately 70 patients with early-stage, untreated non-small cell lung cancer from the lung TRACERx cohort. Whole RNA extracted from tumor and nontumor lung tissue, or from cryopreserved PBMC samples, was used for TCR sequencing without cell sorting. Only patients with enough RNA available from two or more tumor regions were chosen for TCR sequencing. A lung pathologist reviewed the tumor and adjacent nontumor lung specimens before the specimens were selected.

Libraries were made using 5' RACE. Sequencing used a NextSeq 500. The TCR library protocol attached a unique molecular identifier to each TCR cDNA molecule to allow correction of PCR and sequencing errors. From the authors' description of their analysis: Decombinator tools were used for TCR identification, UMI-based error correction and CDR3 extraction. TCRs above a frequency of 2 per 1,000, corresponding to the top 1% of the tumor frequency distribution, were defined as expanded. Expanded tumor TCRs statistically deemed absent (corrected P<0.05) from at least one tumor region were classed as regional, and all other expanded tumor TCRs were classed as ubiquitous. Rényi diversity was computed with the R vegan package after subsampling each repertoire 100 times to 5,000 TCRs. CDR3 similarity networks were built from amino acid triplet string-kernel similarity, with CDR3s being connected when pairwise similarity was above 0.82. The raw public reads went through TCRdb reprocessing: fastp at Q25, MiXCR clone calling, in-frame beta chains kept. Identical CDR3 protein sequences are pooled into one entry, listed with their most common genes and DNA. The V and J calls and clone size come from TCRdb's table, not from the authors' own analysis. This sample holds about 8,100 distinct CDR3 sequences; approximately 12% were observed only once. Roughly 11% of the sample is in the top ten clones.

Specimen: lung tumor tissue, collected at surgery. The receptor was derived from a male donor with early-stage non-small cell lung cancer. The V and J segments used are TRBV6-5 and TRBJ1-2, and TRBD1 may be the D gene, going by 6 matching bases. The CDR3 region: CASRQGVTGYTF. The nucleotide sequence is given as TGTGCCAGCAGACAGGGTGTCACTGGCTACACCTTC.